One sample yielded the 15 T cell receptor beta chains listed below, sequenced in a study of cytomegalovirus exposure and HLA in healthy donors. The method was immunoSEQ multiplex PCR; TCRdb's version includes in-frame clones alone and lacks a portion of them. This sample has roughly 140,000 clones, with approximately 88% found just once. The specimen was PBMCs. The receptors were sampled from a young woman in good health and CMV-seropositive.

This sequence joins TRBV2 and TRBJ2-7, with 11 bases identical to TRBD2. V was pared by 8 bases and J by 1 base, with 7 bases of the junction left unmatched. CDR3 length: 15 residues. Germline V gives CDR1 SNHLY, CDR2 FYNNEI. CDR3 loop: CASFLTSGKSYEQYF. In nucleotides, the CDR3 is TGTGCCAGCTTCTTGACTAGCGGGAAGTCCTACGAGCAGTACTTC.

The chain couples TRBV5-1 to TRBJ2-3; maybe TRBD2 (5 bases). This CDR3 spans 17 amino acids. The V gene's germline CDR1 is SGHRS and CDR2 YFSETQ. V was shortened by 2 bases and J by 4 bases, with 20 bases between the two germline ends. The DNA for the CDR3 is TGCGCCAGCAGCTTACCGCTACCGGAGGTCTTTGCAGATACGCAGTATTTT. This sequence encodes CASSLPLPEVFADTQYF. Using reference TRBV5-1 and TRBJ2-3 for the parts outside the CDR3, the full variable domain is KAGVTQTPRYLIKTRGQQVTLSCSPISGHRSVSWYQQTPGQGLQFLFEYFSETQRNKGNFPGRFSGRQFSNSRSEMNVSTLELGDSALYLCASSLPLPEVFADTQYFGPGTRLTVL.

V is TRBV27 and J is TRBJ2-1; 10 bases map to TRBD2. With 0 bases clipped from V and 0 bases from J, the junction kept 2 bases outside the gene matches. Germline CDR1 and CDR2: MNHEY and SMNVEV (reference sequence). CDR3 size: 17 residues. CDR3 bases: TGTGCCAGCAGTTTATCCGCTAGCGGGAGCTCCTACAATGAGCAGTTCTTC. Protein product: CASSLSASGSSYNEQFF.

The chain recombines TRBV1 with TRBJ2-3; the table calls TRBD2, which could not be checked here. TRBV1 is noted as a pseudogene. This CDR3 contains 15 residues. CDR3 in amino acids: CTSSHGLGGTDTQYF. The DNA for the CDR3 is TGCACCAGCAGCCATGGACTAGGCGGCACAGATACGCAGTATTTT.

V is TRBV10-3 and J is TRBJ2-5; 8 bases fit TRBD2. The germline V gene encodes CDR1 ENHRY and CDR2 SYGVKD. The CDR3 consists of 13 residues. Trimming removed 8 bases from V and 5 bases from J; junction bases left unmatched: 7. The CDR3: CAIAREGRETQYF. For the CDR3, the DNA is TGTGCCATCGCCCGGGAGGGCCGTGAGACCCAGTACTTC.

The rearrangement uses TRBV7-3 and TRBJ1-1; D unresolved. The CDR3 is 14 residues long. Looked up from germline, CDR1 is SGHTA and CDR2 is FQGTGA. V lost 2 bases and J 1 base, leaving 8 bases between the germline ends. The CDR3 DNA reads TGTGCCAGCAGCTTAGGGCGGGCGAACACTGAAGCTTTCTTT. The encoded protein is CASSLGRANTEAFF. The variable domain in full, with the rest retrieved from reference TRBV7-3 and TRBJ1-1, is GAGVSQTPSNKVTEKGKYVELRCDPISGHTALYWYRQSLGQGPEFLIYFQGTGAADDSGLPNDRFFAVRPEGSVSTLKIQRTERGDSAVYLCASSLGRANTEAFFGQGTRLTVV.

This sequence joins TRBV9 and TRBJ2-1; TRBD2 matches at 10 bases. The CDR3 consists of 15 residues. Unmatched junction bases numbered 7, after V lost 0 bases and J lost 10 bases. Germline assignment: CDR1 SGDLS and CDR2 YYNGEE. The CDR3 loop is CASSVAPSGSDEQFF. Written as DNA, the CDR3 is TGTGCCAGCAGCGTAGCGCCTAGCGGGAGCGACGAGCAGTTCTTC.

V and J are TRBV7-2 and TRBJ2-7; TRBD2 matches 9 bases. Trimming removed 5 bases from V and 1 base from J; junction bases left unmatched: 6. Germline values: CDR1 SGHTA, CDR2 FQGNSA. CDR3 length: 15 residues. The CDR3 DNA is TGTGCCAGCAGCCAGGGACTAGCCGATTCCTACGAGCAGTACTTC. Translation: CASSQGLADSYEQYF.

The CDR3 protein is CASSLSSGEGETQYF. CDR3 DNA sequence: TGTGCCAGCAGTTTATCATCAGGGGAAGGTGAGACCCAGTACTTC. This chain uses TRBV27 with TRBJ2-5, with D possibly matching TRBD1 (6 bases). CDR3 length equals 15 residues. Trimming took 0 bases from V and 5 from J, leaving 13 bases between them. Germline V gives CDR1 MNHEY, CDR2 SMNVEV (reference sequence).

This chain uses TRBV30 with TRBJ2-1, with 7 bases aligning to TRBD2. The CDR3 loop spans 15 amino acids. Germline V gene sequence: CDR1 GTSNPN, CDR2 SVGIG (reference sequence). After removal of 0 bases from V and 2 bases from J, the junction contained 4 bases not matched to a gene. Here the CDR3 reads CAWSVPAGTYNEQFF. As DNA, the CDR3 is TGTGCCTGGAGTGTCCCAGCGGGAACCTACAATGAGCAGTTCTTC.

V gene TRBV29-1 combines with J gene TRBJ2-7; a possible D gene is TRBD1 (5 bases). The V gene lost 2 bases and the J gene lost 3 bases, with 17 bases spanning the gap. The CDR3 has 15 amino acids. The germline gives CDR1 SQVTM, CDR2 ANQGSEA. The CDR3 nucleotides are TGCAGCGTTGAACCGCAGGGCGGAAGGGGCTACGAGCAGTACTTC. Residues: CSVEPQGGRGYEQYF.

The V and J genes are TRBV6-1 and TRBJ2-3; a possible D gene is TRBD1 (6 bases). Germline V lookup: CDR1 MNHNS, CDR2 SASEGT. The CDR3 is 13 amino acids. V shed 7 bases and J shed 7 bases, with 15 bases lying between them. The CDR3 nucleotides read TGTGCCAGCACTCGGCAGGGGATAAATACGCAGTATTTT. Protein: CASTRQGINTQYF.

The chain joins TRBV7-8 to TRBJ2-3, with 11 bases lining up with TRBD2. J gave up 4 bases and V 5 bases, and 14 bases lay outside the gene matches. CDR3 size: 18 residues. The germline gives CDR1 SGHVS, CDR2 FQNEAQ. The CDR3 nucleotides are TGTGCCAGCAGCCTCCTGTTGGCTAGCGGGAGGCGAGCAGATACGCAGTATTTT. Translating gives CASSLLLASGRRADTQYF.

CDR3 amino acids: CASSLENRGNGYTF. In DNA, the CDR3 is TGTGCCAGCAGCTTGGAGAACAGGGGAAATGGCTACACCTTC. The chain employs TRBV5-4 and TRBJ1-2; TRBD1 aligns across 7 bases. V lost 0 bases and J lost 6; bases outside the gene matches: 5. The CDR3 is made up of 14 amino acids. Germline V CDR1 and CDR2: SGHNT, YYREEE (reference sequence).

CDR3 DNA: TGTGCCAGCGCGGGACGTAGGACAGGGACTGGAAACACCATATATTTT. It specifies CASAGRRTGTGNTIYF. This chain links TRBV6-4 with TRBJ1-3; the match to TRBD1 covers 8 bases. The CDR3 loop spans 16 amino acids. The germline CDR1 and CDR2 sequences are MRHNA and SNTAGT. With 8 bases clipped from V and 2 bases from J, the junction kept 11 bases outside the gene matches.